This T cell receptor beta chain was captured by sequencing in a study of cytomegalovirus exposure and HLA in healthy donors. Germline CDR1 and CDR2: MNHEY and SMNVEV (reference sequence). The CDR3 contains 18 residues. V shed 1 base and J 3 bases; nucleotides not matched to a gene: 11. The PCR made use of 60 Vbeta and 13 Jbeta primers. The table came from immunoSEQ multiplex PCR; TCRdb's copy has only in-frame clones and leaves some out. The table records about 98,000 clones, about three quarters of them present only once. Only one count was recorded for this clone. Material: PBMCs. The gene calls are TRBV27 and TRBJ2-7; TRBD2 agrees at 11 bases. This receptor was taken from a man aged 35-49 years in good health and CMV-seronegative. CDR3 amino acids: CASSLFPPGLAGIYEQYF. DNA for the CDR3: TGTGCCAGCAGTTTATTTCCCCCTGGACTAGCGGGTATCTACGAGCAGTACTTC.